This entry describes one T cell receptor beta chain. This clonotype came up a few times. There is no known antigen for this receptor. Base qualities are missing; no much larger clone stands one base away. The CDR3 goes from the cysteine to the phenylalanine over 14 residues. Only CDR3 DNA is held: 42 bases, read in frame from base 1. Trimming at the junction amounts to 1 base on V and 2 bases on J, and the germline ends lie 9 bases apart. The germline V gene specifies SGHDT as CDR1 and YYEEEE as CDR2. These data come from a study of glioma-infiltrating T cells (dated by TCRdb to 2016 to 2017). In the study overall: The study sequenced TCR alpha- and beta-chain repertoires from glioma tissue, from non-neoplastic brain tissue and from matched peripheral blood mononuclear cells. To measure divergence between tissue and blood T-cell populations, each tissue-infiltrating repertoire was compared with the peripheral blood repertoire of the same patient. The paired cohort was made up of three low-grade glioma patients, several primary glioblastoma patients and three non-glioma patients who contributed non-neoplastic brain tissue. Broad study findings and their caveats: Group comparisons rested on small numbers: three non-neoplastic, three low-grade glioma and 7 or 8 glioblastoma patients. VJ-independent divergence between tissue and blood was below expectation in non-neoplastic patients but above expectation in all gliomas, especially low-grade gliomas. Only a very small number of CDR3 sequences turned up in both tissue and blood, a result put down to high CDR3 diversity combined with limited sampling.

The iRepertoire nested amplicon-rescue multiplex PCR (arm-PCR) platform was used to amplify TCR alpha and beta CDR3 regions from RNA. The input for one-step reverse transcription and amplification was roughly 90-450 ng of tissue mRNA or PBMC total RNA. Following bead purification, Illumina adapters were added by a secondary multiplex PCR, and the libraries were gel-purified between 200 and 400 bp. Demultiplexing relied on internal 6-nucleotide barcodes carried by the libraries. The libraries were sequenced on an Illumina MiSeq using 2x220 or 2x250 nucleotide paired-end reads. As for how the authors treated the data: Paired reads were merged with FLASH 1.2.11 and aligned to the GRCh37 human genome with BWA-MEM before extracting TRA and TRB reads. For V and J assignment, an IMGT-derived reference of cassette sequences and CDR3 motifs that included pseudogenes was used. Reads were translated in three frames, and productive CDR3s were defined as those with a C...FGXG motif and no stop codons. Unique combinations of V-J cassette pair and CDR3 amino acid sequence were defined as clonotypes. Filtering of reads was based on Hamming distance, with the threshold set by the sequence error rate of each sample in mapped regions. TCRdb reran the public reads through fastp at Q25 and MiXCR, keeping productive beta chains. Each CDR3 protein gets just one entry, which takes the most common genes and DNA from the rows behind it. Here the V and J calls rest on TCRdb's processing, not on the authors' analysis. The sample data list around 99,000 distinct CDR3 sequences, and under 30% of these were observed just once. The ten largest make up 35% of the sample.

The sequence derives from a human donor with low-grade glioma or glioblastoma, undergoing nonglioma brain surgery, or in good health (not recorded which). This sequence uses TRBV5-6 and TRBJ1-2; the D gene is unclear. Sequences were obtained from glioma tissue, nonneoplastic brain tissue, or PBMCs (not recorded which). The sequenced DNA is TGTGCCAGCAGCTTGCTCGGAGAAAACTATGGCTACACCTTC. It codes for CASSLLGENYGYTF.